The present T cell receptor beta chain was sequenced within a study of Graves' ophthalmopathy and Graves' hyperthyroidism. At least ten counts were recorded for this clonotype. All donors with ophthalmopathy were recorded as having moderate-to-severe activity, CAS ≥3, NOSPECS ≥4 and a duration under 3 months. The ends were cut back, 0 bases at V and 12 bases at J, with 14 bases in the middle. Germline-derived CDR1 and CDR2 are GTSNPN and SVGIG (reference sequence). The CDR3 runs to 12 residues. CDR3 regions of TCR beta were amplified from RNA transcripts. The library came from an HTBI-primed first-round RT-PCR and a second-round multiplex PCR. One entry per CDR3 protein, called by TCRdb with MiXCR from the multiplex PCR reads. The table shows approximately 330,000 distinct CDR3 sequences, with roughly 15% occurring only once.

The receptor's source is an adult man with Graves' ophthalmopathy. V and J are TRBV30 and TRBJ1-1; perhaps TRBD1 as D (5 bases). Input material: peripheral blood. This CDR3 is CAWSVNIDSTFF. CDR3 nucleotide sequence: TGTGCCTGGAGTGTAAATATAGACAGTACTTTCTTT. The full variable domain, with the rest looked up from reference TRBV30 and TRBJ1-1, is SQTIHQWPATLVQPVGSPLSLECTVEGTSNPNLYWYRQAAGRGLQLLFYSVGIGQISSEVPQNLSASRPQDRQFILSSKKLLLSDSGFYLCAWSVNIDSTFFGQGTRLTVV.